This T cell receptor beta chain was sequenced in a study of human T cells and chemical hapten exposure. V was shortened by 7 bases and J by 3 bases, with 21 bases between the two germline ends. This CDR3 region has 16 residues. Specified time point: patch test 1, 2 weeks after DPC sensitization. Treatment defined: therapeutic diphenylcyclopropenone sensitization with weekly scalp DPC. Sequencing started from total RNA isolated from unfractionated whole blood. Regarding this clonotype: Its specificity is not known.

Study observations and caveats: Patch test score was positively correlated with the counts of PT1 expanded TCRs. Expanded TCRs grouped into significantly more large CDR3 similarity clusters than controls produced.

What the library attached to individual cDNA molecules were unique molecular identifiers. TCRdb reprocessed the RACE reads via MiXCR and lists one record per CDR3 protein. The sample has roughly 200,000 distinct CDR3 sequences; about a fifth are singletons. The TCR originated in a woman in her fifties or sixties with alopecia areata. Some clones in this sample may be carry-over from other donors' samples. Sequenced here: whole blood, sampled in connection with sensitization to the hapten diphenylcyclopropenone (DPC). This chain connects TRBV12-3 or TRBV12-4 to TRBJ2-5; possibly TRBD2 for D (6 bases). CDR3 in DNA: TGTGCCAGCACCCCGGCAATCCGGAGGGCCGAAGAGACCCAGTACTTC. The encoded protein is CASTPAIRRAEETQYF.